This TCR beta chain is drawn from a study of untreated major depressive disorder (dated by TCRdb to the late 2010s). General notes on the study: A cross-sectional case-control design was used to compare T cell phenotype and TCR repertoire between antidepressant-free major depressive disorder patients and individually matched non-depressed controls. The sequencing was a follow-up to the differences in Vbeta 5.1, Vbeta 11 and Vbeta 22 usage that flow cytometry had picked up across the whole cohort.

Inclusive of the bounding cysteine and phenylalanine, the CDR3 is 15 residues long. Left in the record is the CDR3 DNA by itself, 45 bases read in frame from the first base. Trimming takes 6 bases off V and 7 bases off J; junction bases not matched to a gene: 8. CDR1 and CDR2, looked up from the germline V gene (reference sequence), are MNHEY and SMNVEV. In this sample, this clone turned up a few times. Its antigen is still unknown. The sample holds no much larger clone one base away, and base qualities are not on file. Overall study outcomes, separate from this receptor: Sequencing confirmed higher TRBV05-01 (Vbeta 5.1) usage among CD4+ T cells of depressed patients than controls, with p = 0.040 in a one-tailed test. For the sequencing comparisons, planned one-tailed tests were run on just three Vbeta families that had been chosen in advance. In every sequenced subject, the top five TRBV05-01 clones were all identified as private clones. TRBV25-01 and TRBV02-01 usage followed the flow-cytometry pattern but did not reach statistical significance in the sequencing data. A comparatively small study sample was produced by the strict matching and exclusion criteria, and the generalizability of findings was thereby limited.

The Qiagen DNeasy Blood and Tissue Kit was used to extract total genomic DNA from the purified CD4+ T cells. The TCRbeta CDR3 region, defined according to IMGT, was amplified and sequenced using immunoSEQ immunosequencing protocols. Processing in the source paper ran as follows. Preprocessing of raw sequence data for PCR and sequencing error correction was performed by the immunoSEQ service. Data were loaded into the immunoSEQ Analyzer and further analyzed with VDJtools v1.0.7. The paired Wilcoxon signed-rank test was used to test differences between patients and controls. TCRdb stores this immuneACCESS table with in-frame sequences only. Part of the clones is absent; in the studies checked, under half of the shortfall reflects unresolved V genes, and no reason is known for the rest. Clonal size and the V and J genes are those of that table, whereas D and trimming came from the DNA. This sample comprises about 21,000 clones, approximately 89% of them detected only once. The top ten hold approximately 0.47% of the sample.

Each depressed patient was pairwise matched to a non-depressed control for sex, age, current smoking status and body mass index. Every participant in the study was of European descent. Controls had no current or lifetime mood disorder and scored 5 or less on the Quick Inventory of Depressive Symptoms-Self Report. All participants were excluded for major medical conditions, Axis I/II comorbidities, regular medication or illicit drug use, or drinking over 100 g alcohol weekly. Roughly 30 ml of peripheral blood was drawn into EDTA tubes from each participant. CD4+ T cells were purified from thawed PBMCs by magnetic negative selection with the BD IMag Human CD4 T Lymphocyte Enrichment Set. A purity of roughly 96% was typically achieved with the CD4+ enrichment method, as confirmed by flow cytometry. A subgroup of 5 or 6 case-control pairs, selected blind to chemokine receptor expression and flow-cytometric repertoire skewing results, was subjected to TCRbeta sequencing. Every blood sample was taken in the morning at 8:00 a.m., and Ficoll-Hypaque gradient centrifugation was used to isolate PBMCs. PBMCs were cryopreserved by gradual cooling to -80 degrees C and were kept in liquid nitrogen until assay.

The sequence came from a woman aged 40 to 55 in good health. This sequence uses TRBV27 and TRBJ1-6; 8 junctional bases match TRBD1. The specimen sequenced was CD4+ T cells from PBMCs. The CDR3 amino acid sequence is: CASSPVGTGNSPLHF. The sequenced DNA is TGTGCCAGCAGCCCCGTGGGGACAGGCAATTCACCCCTCCACTTT.